Here is one T cell receptor (beta chain) with its context. As originally analysed: Amplified reference gene primers provided the basis for estimating nucleated cell counts. Clones were read by immunoSEQ multiplex PCR, and TCRdb kept only the in-frame ones, dropping some. V and J calls and clone size follow that table, whereas D and trimming were derived from the DNA. The sample shows some 250,000 clones, about 86% of them seen only once. This sample was taken from a study of blood T cell repertoires in COVID-19. It was during active infection that Seattle patients were enrolled and then longitudinally followed. The length of the CDR3 is 18 residues. CDR1 is KGHDR and CDR2 is SFDVKD in the germline V gene. Losses at the gene ends were 0 bases for V and 2 bases for J; bases not matched to a gene: 8.

This sequence was found in a woman in her 30s with COVID-19, enrolled during active disease. The sample consisted of peripheral blood. V usage is TRBV24-1 and J usage is TRBJ2-3; 9 nucleotides align to TRBD2. Here the CDR3 reads CATSDLRYTSGSTDTQYF. CDR3 DNA: TGTGCCACCAGTGATTTGAGGTATACTAGCGGGTCCACAGATACGCAGTATTTT.